Listed below are T cell receptor beta chains from one sample, sequenced in a study of shared clonotypes between healthy human individuals. Sequencing was performed with immunoSEQ multiplex PCR; in TCRdb, only in-frame clones are kept and a portion is missing. This repertoire shows approximately 620,000 clones, roughly 97% found once; its top ten account for 0.055% to 0.07%. Sequenced: naive CD4+ T cells sorted from blood. These receptors came from a woman between 25 and 40 years old in good health. Both conserved end residues are part of each CDR3. The D gene is left open where the match is weak. Some rows have no size entry. The others give once, few or many, or a class for an expanded clone.

v_call,j_call,clone_size,d_call,cdr3_aa,cdr3_nt
TRBV4-1,TRBJ1-2,few,.,CASSQRSYGYTF,TGCGCCAGCAGCCAACGGAGCTATGGCTACACCTTC
TRBV6-5,TRBJ1-5,.,.,CASSYGPNQPQHF,TGTGCCAGCAGTTACGGCCCAAATCAGCCCCAGCATTTT
TRBV2,TRBJ1-5,.,.,CASSTNGQPQHF,TGTGCCAGCAGCACCAATGGGCAGCCCCAGCATTTT
TRBV6-6,TRBJ1-2,.,TRBD1,CASSFDRVTGYTF,TGTGCCAGCAGTTTCGACAGGGTGACTGGCTACACCTTC
TRBV2,TRBJ2-3,.,.,CASSELSGRGAGGDTQYF,TGTGCCAGCAGTGAACTGTCGGGCAGGGGGGCAGGAGGAGATACGCAGTATTTT
TRBV29-1,TRBJ2-7,once,TRBD1,CSVLIRDSSYEQYF,TGCAGCGTTCTGATACGGGACAGCTCCTACGAGCAGTACTTC
TRBV19,TRBJ2-1,.,TRBD2,CASSIPTGLAGSYNEQFF,TGTGCCAGTAGTATACCCACGGGACTAGCGGGAAGCTACAATGAGCAGTTCTTC
TRBV7-2,TRBJ2-7,.,TRBD1,CASSAAGTGGLYEQYF,TGTGCCAGCAGCGCGGCCGGGACAGGGGGTTTGTACGAGCAGTACTTC
TRBV7-8,TRBJ2-7,.,TRBD2,CASSFGGRMKDYEQYF,TGTGCCAGCAGCTTCGGCGGGAGGATGAAGGACTACGAGCAGTACTTC
TRBV5-4,TRBJ2-2,once,TRBD1,CASSFDRGWTGELFF,TGTGCCAGCAGCTTTGACAGGGGATGGACCGGGGAGCTGTTTTTT
TRBV11-2,TRBJ2-1,.,.,CASSVRTGNEQFF,TGTGCCAGCAGCGTTAGGACCGGCAATGAGCAGTTCTTC
TRBV6-5,TRBJ2-7,once,.,CASTNVGSYEQYF,TGTGCCAGCACCAACGTGGGCTCCTACGAGCAGTACTTC
TRBV7-9,TRBJ2-7,once,TRBD2,CASSWGGLSYEQYF,TGTGCCAGCAGCTGGGGGGGACTTTCATACGAGCAGTACTTC
TRBV11-2,TRBJ2-7,.,TRBD2,CASSLREGYEQYF,TGTGCCAGCAGCCTACGGGAGGGATACGAGCAGTACTTC
TRBV9,TRBJ2-1,.,TRBD2,CASSASWASGKWSEQFF,TGTGCCAGCAGCGCCAGCTGGGCTAGCGGGAAGTGGAGTGAGCAGTTCTTC
TRBV5-4,TRBJ2-3,.,TRBD1,CASSLAFRGRTDTQYF,TGTGCCAGCAGCCTAGCGTTCAGGGGGCGCACAGATACGCAGTATTTT
TRBV2,TRBJ1-5,.,TRBD1,CASSGPGTGGGQPQHF,TGTGCCAGCAGTGGCCCCGGGACAGGGGGTGGACAGCCCCAGCATTTT
TRBV27,TRBJ2-7,.,TRBD2,CASTNSGSPYEQYF,TGTGCCAGCACCAATAGCGGGAGTCCCTACGAGCAGTACTTC
TRBV6-1,TRBJ1-2,.,.,CASSDMVRTKPEGRGYTF,TGTGCCAGCAGTGACATGGTCCGAACAAAGCCCGAGGGTCGTGGCTACACCTTC
TRBV5-1,TRBJ1-1,.,.,CASSLSQGRMNTEAFF,TGCGCCAGCAGCTTGTCCCAGGGAAGAATGAACACTGAAGCTTTCTTT
TRBV5-1,TRBJ2-1,.,.,CASTPATPYNEQFF,TGCGCCAGCACTCCGGCGACTCCTTACAATGAGCAGTTCTTC
TRBV28,TRBJ2-2,.,.,CASSLGSGLNTGELFF,TGTGCCAGCAGTTTAGGAAGCGGGTTGAACACCGGGGAGCTGTTTTTT